This T cell receptor (beta chain) was captured by sequencing in a study of blood T cell repertoires in COVID-19 (dated by TCRdb to 2018 to 2020). With respect to the entire study: Samples covering the acute and convalescent phases of COVID-19 were provided by collaborators in the United States, Italy and Spain. The material from the prospective study consisted of cDNA or gDNA derived from T cells, B-cell-depleted T cells, or PBMCs. The dataset comprised deeply sampled blood TCRbeta repertoires from subjects exposed to, actively infected with, or recovered from COVID-19. The repertoires were made available in a free public database intended to serve as a resource for research on the immune response to SARS-CoV-2. The samples were drawn from two sources: the first 160 participants of the ongoing ImmuneRACE study, and 1,000 to 1,500 subjects contributed by 6 global collaborators. The sample metadata nearly always contained a de-identified subject ID, COVID-19 status, age in years and sex. Where available, HLA class I and class II types were obtained from metadata supplied by the sample provider rather than from assay-based typing.

One collaborating source in Seattle enrolled patients while the patients were actively infected and followed the patients over time throughout the course of disease. Whole blood was collected in K2EDTA tubes by collaborating institutions according to the institutions' own protocols. For TCRbeta analysis, collaborators shipped samples as frozen whole blood, isolated PBMCs, or DNA extracted from either of those sample types. Its CDR3 holds 15 amino acids, cysteine through phenylalanine. This entry keeps only the CDR3 DNA: 45 bases, framed from base 1. V is shortened by 6 bases, J by 4 bases, and the region joining them spans 18 bases. CDR1 and CDR2, looked up from the germline V gene, are SNHLY and FYNNEI. Results and caveats for the whole study, not just this receptor: The amount of clinical and demographic metadata varied by source and participant and was provided uncurated.

The immunoSEQ Assay, a bias-controlled multiplex PCR, was used to amplify TCRbeta CDR3 regions from genomic DNA. The original methods were these. The number of nucleated cells in each sample was estimated from the amplification of reference gene primers within the assay. To quantify the absolute abundance of each unique TCRbeta CDR3 rearrangement, sequence reads were collapsed and filtered. For each sample, productive Simpson clonality was calculated as the square root of Simpson's diversity index over productive rearrangements. The clones in this table, taken by TCRdb from immuneACCESS, are in-frame only. Not every clone is retained; where verified, under half of the shortfall comes from an unresolved V gene, and the cause of the rest is unknown. V and J calls and clone size are copied from that table; D and trimming were computed from the DNA. The sample table shows around 400,000 clones, and more than 75% are seen once. Together, the top ten hold over 2% of the sample.

On this clone: No cognate antigen has been identified for it. Base quality data are lacking; no much larger clone is found one base away.

The sequence links TRBV2 to TRBJ1-1; TRBD1 is possibly the D segment (5 matching bases). This receptor was identified in an older woman with COVID-19, enrolled during active disease. Sequenced material: peripheral blood. CDR3 sequence: CASSQNRLGGTEAFF. The sequenced DNA: TGTGCCAGCAGCCAGAACAGGTTGGGGGGCACTGAAGCTTTCTTT.